This T cell receptor beta chain originates from a study of shared clonotypes between healthy human individuals (dated by TCRdb to 2018 to 2020). Regarding the research as a whole: The cohort comprised a couple of women and a few men aged 18 to 49 years. Per donor, three plates each were used for CD4 naive and CD4 memory, two for CD8 naive, and one for CD8 memory. To estimate repertoire size and how much clonotype sharing occurs between individuals, the study deeply sequenced the blood TCR repertoires of several healthy adults. To increase sequencing depth and limit assay-specific biases, different laboratories used diverse techniques to prepare libraries and sequence TCR repertoires. Leukapheresis yielded between about 0.85 and 10 billion PBMCs per donor.

Donors were healthy HIV-negative adults with no recently reported acute infections or vaccinations. Every donor was a Caucasian adult living in Nashville, Tennessee, USA. CD4+ T cells were enriched by magnetic negative selection, after which naive cells were positively selected on CD45RA and the negative fraction was taken as the memory subset. After blood collection by leukapheresis, PBMCs were isolated using Ficoll-Histopaque density gradient centrifugation and then cryopreserved in the vapor phase of liquid nitrogen. Analytical flow cytometry was used to check the purity and quantity of each magnetically sorted T cell population. Each sorted fraction had its genomic DNA isolated and then quantified by UV absorbance on a Nanodrop 2000c. As concerns this clone: What this receptor recognizes is not known. No much larger clone exists at a distance of one base, and base qualities are not known.

TCR CDR3 regions were amplified from genomic DNA by multiplex PCR using the deep immunoSEQ assay. For each cell subset, the extracted genomic DNA was distributed evenly across all wells of several immunoSEQ 96-well plates, and each plate served as one replicate. For sorted subsets, each replicate PCR was loaded with 200 ng genomic DNA, equivalent to 25,000 to 30,000 T cell genomes. The purified libraries were quantified using a Qubit 3.0 fluorometer, sized with a Bioanalyzer 2100, and then quantified again using the KAPA Library Quantification kit. Each immunoSEQ 96-well plate was sequenced on its own single-read 150-cycle Illumina NextSeq 550 flow cell. As for the authors' bioinformatics: Because only junctional sequences without quality scores were contained in the immunoSEQ output, filtering matching that applied to full-length reads could not be performed. Sequences were annotated with PyIR, a Python wrapper for IgBLAST v1.9, using IMGT germline references to assign V/J genes and CDR3. Reads were filtered out if the reads had weak V/J assignments (E-value above 1e-6), no CDR3, stop codons, out-of-frame junctions, or ambiguous translated residues. A V3J clonotype was defined by an identical inferred V gene, J gene, and CDR3 amino acid sequence. Percentage overlap between repertoires was calculated by dividing the number of shared unique clonotypes by the size of the smaller repertoire. Three approaches were used to assess repertoire richness: RTK rarefaction, the Chao1 estimator, and Recon v2.1 estimates of unobserved clonotypes. OLGA was used to compute generation probabilities for all TCRbeta clonotypes that the gDNA method yielded from a few donors. TCRdb limited this immuneACCESS table to in-frame rearrangements with V and J called. A share of clones is missing; checked studies link under half to unresolved V genes, and the rest is unexplained. The V and J calls and clone size come from that table; D and trimming were worked out from the DNA. The sample table lists 780,000 or so clones, approximately 77% of them with a count of one. Approximately 1.8% of the sample lies in the top ten.

Paper-wide results and their limitations: The small number of donors limited the genetic and exposure-history diversity represented. Higher generation probabilities were observed for clonotypes shared by all four sorted-subset donors than for non-shared clonotypes. Naive subsets generally had larger estimated clonotype richness than memory subsets. Even with the large sequencing depth, rarefaction of the sorted-subset datasets indicated that sequencing was incomplete. Sampling was restricted to blood, and TCR repertoires in tissues likely differ from the TCR repertoires found in blood. When several donors were compared, the shared fraction of clonotypes was roughly 4.8% for naive CD4, around 4% for naive CD8, 2.3% for memory CD4, and roughly 0.43% for memory CD8. Pairwise subsampling indicated that sequencing depth was expected to affect the degree of clonotype sharing among donors.

The receptor was isolated from a woman in her twenties or thirties in good health. What was sequenced was memory CD4+ T cells sorted from blood. The cell subset or site tag for this specimen amounts to: CD45RA-negative fraction.

Read as DNA, the sequence is TGTGCCAGTAGTATTCCCAGCGCAACTAATGAAAAACTGTTTTTT. The translation is CASSIPSATNEKLFF. Recombination linked TRBV19 to TRBJ1-4; the D gene is unclear. From its cysteine to its phenylalanine, the CDR3 spans 15 amino acids. The kept DNA is CDR3 alone, 45 bases in frame from the first base. The CDR1 and CDR2 encoded by the germline V gene (reference sequence) are LNHDA and SQIVND. V drops 3 bases and J drops 0 bases, leaving 8 bases in between.